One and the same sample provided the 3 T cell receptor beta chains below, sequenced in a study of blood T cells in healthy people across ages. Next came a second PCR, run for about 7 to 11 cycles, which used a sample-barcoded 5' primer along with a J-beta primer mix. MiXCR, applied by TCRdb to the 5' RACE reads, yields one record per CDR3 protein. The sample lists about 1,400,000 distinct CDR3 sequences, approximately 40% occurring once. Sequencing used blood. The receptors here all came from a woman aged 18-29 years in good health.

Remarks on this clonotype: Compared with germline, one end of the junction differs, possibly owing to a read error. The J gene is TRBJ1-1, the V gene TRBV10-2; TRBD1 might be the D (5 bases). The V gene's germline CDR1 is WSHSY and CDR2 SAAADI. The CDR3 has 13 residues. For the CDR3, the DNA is TGCGCCTGCAGTTCTCAAAGGGGCACTGAAGCTTTCTTT. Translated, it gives CACSSQRGTEAFF.

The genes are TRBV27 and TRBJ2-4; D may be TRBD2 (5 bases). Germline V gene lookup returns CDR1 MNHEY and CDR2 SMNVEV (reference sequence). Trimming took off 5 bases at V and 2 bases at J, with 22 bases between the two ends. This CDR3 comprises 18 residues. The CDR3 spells CASSPVPLRVGPKNIQYF. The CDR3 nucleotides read TGTGCCAGCAGTCCGGTTCCCCTGCGGGTCGGGCCCAAAAACATTCAGTACTTC.

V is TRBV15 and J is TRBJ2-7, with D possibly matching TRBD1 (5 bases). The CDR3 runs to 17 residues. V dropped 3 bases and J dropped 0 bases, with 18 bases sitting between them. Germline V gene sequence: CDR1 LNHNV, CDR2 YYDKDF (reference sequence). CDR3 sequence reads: CATSSVFTDTNSYEQYF. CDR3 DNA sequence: TGTGCCACCAGCAGTGTTTTTACGGACACCAACTCCTACGAGCAGTACTTC. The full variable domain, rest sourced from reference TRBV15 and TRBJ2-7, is DAMVIQNPRYQVTQFGKPVTLSCSQTLNHNVMYWYQQKSSQAPKLLFHYYDKDFNNEADTPDNFQSRRPNTSFCFLDIRSPGLGDTAMYLCATSSVFTDTNSYEQYFGPGTRLTVT.